Below are 4 T cell receptor beta chains sequenced from a single sample in a study of shared clonotypes between healthy human individuals. Using immunoSEQ multiplex PCR, the repertoire was profiled, and TCRdb retains in-frame clones only, with some absent. Altogether around 700,000 clones are present, 55% to 85% being singletons, with the ten largest covering about 1.8%. Sequencing used memory CD4+ T cells sorted from blood. Indicated subset: CD45RA-negative fraction. The receptors derive from a woman aged 30 to 39 in good health.

CDR3: CASSFLDGGTNTEAFF. In DNA form, the CDR3 reads TGCGCCAGCAGCTTCCTAGACGGAGGTACGAACACTGAAGCTTTCTTT. The chain joins TRBV5-1 to TRBJ1-1; D remains ambiguous. CDR3 size: 16 residues. V shed 2 bases and J shed 1 base, with 15 bases lying between them. Germline V gene sequence: CDR1 SGHRS, CDR2 YFSETQ.

The chain has TRBV4-1 and TRBJ2-7; perhaps D is TRBD1 or TRBD2 (5 bases each). Germline V CDR1 and CDR2: MGHRA, YSYEKL. V gave up 2 bases and J gave up 0 bases, with 17 bases separating them. CDR3 size: 17 residues. CDR3 DNA: TGCGCCAGCAGCCAACTATTGGGGGTCCTAGTCTCCTACGAGCAGTACTTC. The encoded protein is CASSQLLGVLVSYEQYF.

The chain employs TRBV6-1 and TRBJ1-1, with D hard to call. With 1 base removed from V and 5 bases from J, the gap between germline ends came to 8 bases. Germline loops: CDR1 MNHNS, CDR2 SASEGT. The CDR3 contains 13 residues. The CDR3 protein is CASSEGGETEAFF. CDR3 DNA: TGTGCCAGCAGTGAAGGAGGAGAAACTGAAGCTTTCTTT.

This chain joins TRBV7-9 and TRBJ2-5; D remains ambiguous. Germline V gene data show CDR1 as SEHNR and CDR2 as FQNEAQ (reference sequence). Trimming took 5 bases from V and 4 from J, leaving 8 bases between them. The length of the CDR3 is 12 residues. CDR3 region: CASSNLGETQYF. CDR3 nucleotides: TGTGCCAGCAGCAATCTGGGAGAGACCCAGTACTTC.